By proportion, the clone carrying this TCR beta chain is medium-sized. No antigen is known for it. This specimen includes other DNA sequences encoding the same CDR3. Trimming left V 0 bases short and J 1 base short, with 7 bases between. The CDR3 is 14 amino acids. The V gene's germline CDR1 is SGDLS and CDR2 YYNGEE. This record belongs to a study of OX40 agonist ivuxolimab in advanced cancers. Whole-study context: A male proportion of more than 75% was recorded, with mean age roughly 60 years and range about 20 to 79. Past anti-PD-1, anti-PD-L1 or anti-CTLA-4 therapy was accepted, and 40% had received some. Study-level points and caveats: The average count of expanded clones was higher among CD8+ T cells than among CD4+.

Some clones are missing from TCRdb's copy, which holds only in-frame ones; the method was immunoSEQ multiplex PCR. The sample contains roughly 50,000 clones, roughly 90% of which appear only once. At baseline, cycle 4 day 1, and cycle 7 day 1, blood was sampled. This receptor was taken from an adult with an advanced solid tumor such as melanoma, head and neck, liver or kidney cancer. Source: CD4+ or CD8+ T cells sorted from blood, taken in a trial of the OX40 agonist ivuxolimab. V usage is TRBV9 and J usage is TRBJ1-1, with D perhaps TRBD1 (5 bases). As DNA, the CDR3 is TGTGCCAGCAGCGTAGAAGGGACGAACACTGAAGCTTTCTTT. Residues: CASSVEGTNTEAFF.